One T cell receptor beta chain is described in this entry. Its target is not known. The CDR3 runs to 12 residues. Germline V gene lookup returns CDR1 SGHRS and CDR2 YFSETQ. V shed 8 bases and J shed 5 bases, with 11 bases lying between them. This record comes from a study of identical twins. Study findings and constraints: Twin-shared out-of-frame alpha sequences showed excess low generation probability.

TCRdb re-called the 5' RACE reads through MiXCR, storing one row per CDR3 protein. The profile shows some 790,000 distinct CDR3 sequences, 15% to 20% of them singletons. The data also belong to a second study, concerning T cells expressing NK-cell markers.

The source is a woman younger than 35 in good health. The sequencing sample was made of PBMCs. The chain is built from TRBV5-1 and TRBJ2-1; a weak D match, TRBD1 (6 bases). The CDR3 nucleotides read TGCGCCAGTAGAACAGGGAACAATGAGCAGTTCTTC. Protein product: CASRTGNNEQFF.